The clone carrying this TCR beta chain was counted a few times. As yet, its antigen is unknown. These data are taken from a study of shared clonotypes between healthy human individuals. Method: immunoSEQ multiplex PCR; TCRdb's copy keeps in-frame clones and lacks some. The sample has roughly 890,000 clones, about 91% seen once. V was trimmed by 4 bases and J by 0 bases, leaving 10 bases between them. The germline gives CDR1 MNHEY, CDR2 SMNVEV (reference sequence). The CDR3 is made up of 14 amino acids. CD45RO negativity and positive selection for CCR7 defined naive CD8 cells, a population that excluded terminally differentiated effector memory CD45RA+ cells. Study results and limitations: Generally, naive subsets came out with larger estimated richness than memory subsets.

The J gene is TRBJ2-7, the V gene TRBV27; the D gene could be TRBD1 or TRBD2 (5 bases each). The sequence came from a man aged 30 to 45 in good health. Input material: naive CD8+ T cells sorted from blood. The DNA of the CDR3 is TGTGCCAGCAGTTCCCCAGGGAGCTCCTACGAGCAGTACTTC. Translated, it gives CASSSPGSSYEQYF.